What follows is one TCR beta chain and its context. The data originate from a study of blood T cell repertoires in COVID-19. Looking at the study overall: Collection of acute and convalescent COVID-19 samples took place in the United States, Italy and Spain.

Profiling relied on immunoSEQ multiplex PCR, and the TCRdb table lists in-frame clones only, not all of them. The repertoire includes around 170,000 clones, 84% of them detected once, and around 15% sits in the top ten. The CDR3 is 19 amino acids. The chain has TRBV21-1 and TRBJ1-5; TRBD1 is taken as the D call from the table, unchecked against the DNA. TRBV21-1 is a pseudogene segment. The TCR comes from a man aged 25-40 years with active or convalescent COVID-19. Sequenced sample: peripheral blood. CDR3 nucleotide sequence: TGTGCCAGCAGCAAAGGCAGCCAGGGTTGTGTCGCTGAGGCTGACCCTCAGCATTTT. The encoded protein is CASSKGSQGCVAEADPQHF.